Detailed here is one T cell receptor beta chain. Its antigen remains unknown. There were TCR beta CDR3 regions amplified from RNA transcripts. Initially, a first-round RT-PCR of the TCR CDR3 employed the HTBI primer set. TCRdb redid the calling of the multiplex PCR reads with MiXCR, one entry per CDR3 protein. The sample has about 530,000 distinct CDR3 sequences, 17% seen once. This entry comes from a study of T cells in Graves' hyperthyroidism and ophthalmopathy. It was roughly 10 ml of fresh peripheral blood that supplied the PBMCs. Study-level results: In validation, the model predicted ophthalmopathy. These predictions came a median roughly 6.5 months before onset.

Sequenced: blood. The receptor comes from a woman aged 18-29 years with Graves' ophthalmopathy.

Written as DNA, the CDR3 is TGCGCCAGCAGCTTCGGGGGGGTCAGTGAAAAACTGTTTTTT. It yields the protein CASSFGGVSEKLFF. The J gene is TRBJ1-4, the V gene TRBV5-1; weak D call: TRBD1 (5 bases). The germline V gene encodes CDR1 SGHRS and CDR2 YFSETQ. The CDR3 has 14 amino acids. Trimming shortened V by 2 bases and J by 7 bases, and 12 bases separated the two germline ends.